Reported below is one T cell receptor beta chain. CDR3 length equals 17 residues. V lost 3 bases to trimming and J lost 2 bases, with 19 bases between them. Germline-derived CDR1 and CDR2 are SEHNR and FQNEAQ (reference sequence). The data were taken from a study of T-cell memory formation after mild COVID-19. From the 5' RACE reads, TCRdb called clonotypes with MiXCR, one entry per CDR3 protein. The data hold 250,000 to 350,000 distinct CDR3 sequences, with around a sixth observed a single time. The chain is built from TRBV7-9 and TRBJ2-5; no clear D gene. The sequence derives from a man aged 18-30 years who had mild COVID-19 (a few samples of this study predate the infection). Cell type and time point are not known. Specimen: PBMCs or a T cell subset sorted from them (not recorded which). CDR3 in amino acids: CASSFYPGRSQQETQYF. The CDR3 bases are TGTGCCAGCAGCTTCTATCCCGGCAGAAGTCAGCAAGAGACCCAGTACTTC. The whole variable domain, filled in from reference TRBV7-9 and TRBJ2-5, reads DTGVSQNPRHKITKRGQNVTFRCDPISEHNRLYWYRQTLGQGPEFLTYFQNEAQLEKSRLLSDRFSAERPKGSFSTLEIQRTEQGDSAMYLCASSFYPGRSQQETQYFGPGTRLLVL.